A single sample gave rise to the 25 T cell receptor beta chains below, sequenced in a study of blood T cell repertoires in COVID-19. Clones were sequenced by immunoSEQ multiplex PCR, and TCRdb holds only the in-frame ones, with some missing. Found here are about 130,000 clones, about 91% of them singletons; the top ten hold about 9.3%. Material for sequencing was peripheral blood. The receptor set was obtained from a man over 45 with acute or convalescent COVID-19.

The genes are TRBV11-2 and TRBJ1-2; D gene ambiguous. Germline V CDR1 and CDR2: SGHAT, FQNNGV. CDR3 length equals 12 residues. V was cut by 4 bases and J by 4 bases, with 7 bases left in between. The CDR3 DNA follows: TGTGCCAGCAGCTCAAACATCTATGGCTACACCTTC. Protein product: CASSSNIYGYTF.

The chain joins TRBV5-1 to TRBJ2-5, with D perhaps TRBD1 (6 bases). V was trimmed by 0 bases and J by 6 bases, leaving 18 bases between them. The germline V gene encodes CDR1 SGHRS and CDR2 YFSETQ. The CDR3 is made up of 16 amino acids. DNA for the CDR3: TGCGCCAGCAGCTTGGATGCCGCCGGGCAGGGGAAGACCCAGTACTTC. It encodes CASSLDAAGQGKTQYF.

V is TRBV27 and J is TRBJ2-3, with 15 bases that match TRBD2. V trimming: 5 bases; J trimming: 5 bases; junction bases outside the gene matches: 8. CDR3 length: 17 amino acids. Germline V CDR1 and CDR2: MNHEY, SMNVEV (reference sequence). CDR3 sequence reads: CASSPSGLAGGGDTQYF. The CDR3 nucleotides are TGTGCCAGCAGTCCCTCGGGACTAGCGGGGGGTGGAGATACGCAGTATTTT.

The rearrangement links TRBV7-2 to TRBJ1-1; perhaps TRBD1 as D (5 bases). The CDR3 is made up of 15 amino acids. In germline, CDR1 is SGHTA, CDR2 FQGNSA. V lost 6 bases to trimming and J lost 5 bases, with 19 bases between them. DNA of the CDR3: TGTGCCAGCAGTTTCACCTTTGGGGGAGGGACTGAAGCTTTCTTT. The encoded protein is CASSFTFGGGTEAFF.

The chain employs TRBV3-1 (or the pseudogene TRBV3-2) and TRBJ2-7; TRBD2 matches at 9 bases. J was trimmed by 2 bases and V by 3 bases; bases with no gene match: 5. Germline V gene data show CDR1 as LGHDT and CDR2 as YNNKEL (reference sequence). The CDR3 consists of 15 residues. CDR3 loop: CASSQVKRGAYEQYF. In DNA, the CDR3 is TGTGCCAGCAGCCAGGTAAAGCGGGGGGCCTACGAGCAGTACTTC.

The V gene is TRBV2, the J gene TRBJ1-3, with a possible D match to TRBD1 (5 bases). The CDR3 consists of 13 residues. V dropped 4 bases and J dropped 3 bases, with 7 bases sitting between them. The V gene's germline CDR1 is SNHLY and CDR2 FYNNEI. CDR3: CASSAGVGNTIYF. The CDR3 coding sequence is TGTGCCAGCAGTGCGGGGGTTGGAAACACCATATATTTT.

The chain carries TRBV2 and TRBJ1-6; D might be TRBD1 (6 bases). V was cut by 7 bases and J by 4 bases, with 14 bases left in between. Germline lookup yields CDR1 SNHLY and CDR2 FYNNEI. There are 15 residues in the CDR3. The chain's CDR3 is CASNLQGAYNSPLHF. DNA of the CDR3: TGTGCCAGCAACTTACAGGGAGCTTATAATTCACCCCTCCACTTT.

The chain recombines TRBV3-1 (or the pseudogene TRBV3-2) with TRBJ2-5; tentatively, D is TRBD1 (5 bases). Trimming cost V 4 bases and J 5 bases, with 17 bases left between them. The CDR3 consists of 15 residues. CDR1 LGHDT and CDR2 YNNKEL come from the germline V gene (reference sequence). The CDR3 DNA reads TGTGCCAGCAGCCTCGCCTCCATGAAGGGGGAGACCCAGTACTTC. This gives the protein CASSLASMKGETQYF.

V usage is TRBV14 and J usage is TRBJ1-5; the D gene is possibly TRBD1 (5 bases). Trimming shortened V by 2 bases and J by 2 bases, and 10 bases separated the two germline ends. CDR3 length: 15 amino acids. Germline V gives CDR1 SGHDN, CDR2 FVKESK. CDR3 in amino acids: CASSQTGVGNQPQHF. CDR3 in DNA: TGTGCCAGCAGCCAAACGGGGGTAGGCAATCAGCCCCAGCATTTT.

The V gene is TRBV11-2, the J gene TRBJ2-1; D is perhaps TRBD2 (5 bases). This CDR3 is 14 amino acids long. The germline CDR1 and CDR2 sequences are SGHAT and FQNNGV. The ends were cut back, 1 base at V and 5 bases at J, with 9 bases in the middle. The chain's CDR3 is CASSLVTRHNEQFF. CDR3 DNA: TGTGCCAGCAGCTTAGTCACTAGGCACAATGAGCAGTTCTTC.

This chain uses TRBV27 with TRBJ1-2, with 8 nucleotides matching TRBD1. V was pared by 3 bases and J by 4 bases, with 16 bases of the junction left unmatched. Per the germline V gene, CDR1 is MNHEY and CDR2 is SMNVEV (reference sequence). The CDR3 runs 18 residues. The CDR3 nucleotides read TGTGCCAGCAGTTTCGTGCAGGCCAGGGGGCCATGGGTCTATGGCTACACCTTC. This sequence encodes CASSFVQARGPWVYGYTF.

The V gene is TRBV2, the J gene TRBJ2-3; weak D call: TRBD2 (6 bases). The CDR3 sequence is 14 residues long. The V end lost 6 bases, the J end lost 5 bases, and 15 bases lay between the germline ends. Germline V gives CDR1 SNHLY, CDR2 FYNNEI. The DNA of the CDR3 is TGTGCCAGCAGCGGGAGCACTCGGAGAGATACGCAGTATTTT. Protein: CASSGSTRRDTQYF.

This sequence joins TRBV30 and TRBJ1-4, with TRBD1 matching over 7 bases. CDR1 is GTSNPN and CDR2 is SVGIG in the germline V gene (reference sequence). The CDR3 sequence is 12 residues long. The ends lost 2 bases at V and 13 bases at J; junction bases unmatched: 7. The CDR3 sequence is CAWSPRQGRLFF. CDR3 nucleotides: TGTGCCTGGAGTCCCCGACAGGGAAGACTGTTTTTT.

The chain joins TRBV3-1 (or the pseudogene TRBV3-2) to TRBJ2-3; 10 positions match TRBD2. CDR1 is LGHDT and CDR2 is YNNKEL in the germline V gene (reference sequence). V lost 1 base, J lost 1 base, and 2 bases stayed unmatched. This CDR3 contains 16 residues. The CDR3 region has the DNA TGTGCCAGCAGCCAAGGGCTAGCGGGGGGCACAGATACGCAGTATTTT. Translation: CASSQGLAGGTDTQYF.

This chain joins TRBV12-3 or TRBV12-4 and TRBJ1-2; 9 nucleotides line up with TRBD1. CDR3 length equals 13 residues. V lost 8 bases and J lost 6; bases outside the gene matches: 7. The CDR3 here is CASYWTGDDGYTF. The CDR3 DNA follows: TGTGCCAGCTATTGGACAGGGGATGATGGCTACACCTTC.

CDR3 sequence: CASSIAGYTEAFF. The CDR3 coding sequence is TGTGCCAGTAGTATTGCAGGGTATACTGAAGCTTTCTTT. The rearrangement links TRBV19 to TRBJ1-1, with D possibly matching TRBD1 (5 bases). CDR1 is LNHDA, CDR2 SQIVND, per germline (reference sequence). V lost 3 bases, J lost 5 bases, and 10 bases lay in between. This CDR3 spans 13 amino acids.

The chain joins TRBV19 to TRBJ1-1; 10 nucleotides match TRBD1. This CDR3 spans 14 amino acids. Losses at the gene ends were 5 bases for V and 5 bases for J; bases not matched to a gene: 5. In germline, CDR1 is LNHDA, CDR2 SQIVND (reference sequence). The CDR3 region has the DNA TGTGCCAGTAGTTGGGGACAGGGGACTACTGAAGCTTTCTTT. Protein: CASSWGQGTTEAFF.

The chain carries TRBV5-4 and TRBJ1-1; 8 positions agree with TRBD1. The germline V gene has CDR1 SGHNT and CDR2 YYREEE (reference sequence). The CDR3 runs 13 residues. Trimming cost V 4 bases and J 5 bases; bases outside gene matches: 4. CDR3 sequence (DNA): TGTGCCAGCAGCCGAGGACAGGGAACTGAAGCTTTCTTT. Residues: CASSRGQGTEAFF.

This chain's CDR3 is CASSLGDNYGYTF. The CDR3 DNA reads TGTGCCAGCAGCTTGGGGGACAATTATGGCTACACCTTC. This rearrangement joins TRBV5-5 to TRBJ1-2, with D maybe TRBD1 (6 bases). V gave up 0 bases and J gave up 5 bases, with 8 bases separating them. Germline CDR1 and CDR2: SGHKS and YYEKEE (reference sequence). The CDR3 is 13 residues long.

J is TRBJ1-5 and V is TRBV3-1 (or the pseudogene TRBV3-2); possibly TRBD1 for D (6 bases). V was cut by 4 bases and J by 11 bases, with 24 bases left in between. The germline V gene encodes CDR1 LGHDT and CDR2 YNNKEL (reference sequence). The CDR3 runs 16 residues. The CDR3 sequence is CASSPNGDIRQSAQHF. In nucleotides, the CDR3 is TGTGCCAGCAGCCCCAATGGGGACATACGACAGTCAGCCCAGCATTTT.

The chain recombines TRBV5-4 with TRBJ2-2; D gene unclear. The CDR3 length is 13 residues. Trimming took 2 bases from V and 5 from J, leaving 7 bases between them. Germline CDR1 SGHNT, CDR2 YYREEE (reference sequence). CDR3 sequence: CASSFTETGELFF. CDR3 in DNA: TGTGCCAGCAGCTTCACGGAGACCGGGGAGCTGTTTTTT. The full variable domain, with the rest looked up from reference TRBV5-4 and TRBJ2-2, is ETGVTQSPTHLIKTRGQQVTLRCSSQSGHNTVSWYQQALGQGPQFIFQYYREEENGRGNFPPRFSGLQFPNYSSELNVNALELDDSALYLCASSFTETGELFFGEGSRLTVL.

The chain combines TRBV9 with TRBJ2-1; D might be TRBD1 (6 bases). Germline lookup yields CDR1 SGDLS and CDR2 YYNGEE. The V end lost 3 bases, the J end lost 8 bases, and 18 bases lay between the germline ends. The CDR3 spans 15 residues. The CDR3 nucleotides are TGTGCCAGCAGCGCTCACAGGGTTGGCGGCGATGAGCAGTTCTTC. This codes for CASSAHRVGGDEQFF. The full variable domain, with the rest looked up from reference TRBV9 and TRBJ2-1, is DSGVTQTPKHLITATGQRVTLRCSPRSGDLSVYWYQQSLDQGLQFLIQYYNGEERAKGNILERFSAQQFPDLHSELNLSSLELGDSALYFCASSAHRVGGDEQFFGPGTRLTVL.

The gene calls are TRBV5-1 and TRBJ1-3, with D unresolved. Germline CDR1 and CDR2: SGHRS and YFSETQ. The CDR3 consists of 13 residues. V was clipped by 1 base and J by 2 bases, with 4 bases between them. Here the CDR3 reads CASSLYPGNTIYF. CDR3 sequence (DNA): TGCGCCAGCAGCTTGTATCCTGGAAACACCATATATTTT.

In DNA, the CDR3 is TGTGCCAGCAGGGAGACAGGGGGCCATAATTCACCCCTCCACTTT. Its protein product is CASRETGGHNSPLHF. The V and J genes are TRBV2 and TRBJ1-6, with TRBD1 matching 10 bases. CDR1 and CDR2 (germline): SNHLY, FYNNEI. The CDR3 has 15 residues. V was clipped by 6 bases and J by 5 bases; unmatched bases: 4.

This chain uses TRBV6-5 with TRBJ1-2; 7 nucleotides agree with TRBD1. This CDR3 has 12 amino acids. Trimming removed 6 bases from V and 3 bases from J; junction bases left unmatched: 1. Germline CDR1 and CDR2: MNHEY and SVGAGI. The DNA for the CDR3 is TGTGCCAGCAGCACAGGGGACTATGGCTACACCTTC. Protein product: CASSTGDYGYTF.